This TCR beta chain originates from a study of CD8 T cells in Susac syndrome. Study background: Active disease was present in about 6 of the sequenced Susac syndrome patients, whereas under 10 of them were in remission.

Random hexamers served to reverse transcribe about 0.5 to 1 ug RNA. Amplification of TCR beta CDR3 across 54 Vbeta and 13 Jbeta was performed with immunoSEQ multiplex PCR. TCRdb re-called the immunoSEQ multiplex PCR reads with MiXCR, one entry per CDR3 protein. The sample lists 80,000 to 90,000 distinct CDR3 sequences, approximately 95% occurring once. This clonotype came up once. Sample: CD8+ T cells from PBMCs. The sequence was obtained from a human donor with Susac syndrome.

CDR3: CASNAMELAGDRAYEQYF. CDR3 sequence (DNA): TGCGCCAGCAATGCTATGGAACTAGCGGGAGACAGAGCCTACGAGCAGTACTTC. The V gene is TRBV5-1, the J gene TRBJ2-7; 11 bases line up with TRBD2. CDR1 SGHRS and CDR2 YFSETQ come from the germline V gene. The CDR3 spans 18 residues. V dropped 6 bases and J dropped 2; count of bases not matched to a gene: 16.